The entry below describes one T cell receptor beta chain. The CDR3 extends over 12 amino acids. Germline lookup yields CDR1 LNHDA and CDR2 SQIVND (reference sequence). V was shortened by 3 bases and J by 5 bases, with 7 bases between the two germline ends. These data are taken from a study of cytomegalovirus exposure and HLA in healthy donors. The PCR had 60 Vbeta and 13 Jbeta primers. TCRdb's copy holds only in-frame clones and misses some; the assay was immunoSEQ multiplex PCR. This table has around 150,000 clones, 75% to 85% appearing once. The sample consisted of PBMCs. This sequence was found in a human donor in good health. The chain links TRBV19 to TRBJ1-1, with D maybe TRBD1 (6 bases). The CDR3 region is CASSIGQTEAFF. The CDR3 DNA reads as TGTGCCAGTAGTATCGGACAGACTGAAGCTTTCTTT.